This T cell receptor beta chain was observed in a study of CD8 T cells in ankylosing spondylitis. Study outcomes and limitations: Several of the motif variants were reported before in synovial fluid and blood from reactive arthritis. Reportedly, matched ankylosing spondylitis synovial fluid was significantly enriched for disease-linked clones.

TCRdb reanalysed the 5' RACE reads using MiXCR and keeps one entry per CDR3 protein. The table has 200,000 to 300,000 distinct CDR3 sequences, roughly 10% seen once. As concerns this clonotype: Its antigen is currently unknown.

Germline lookup yields CDR1 MDHEN and CDR2 SYDVKM. The CDR3 is 15 amino acids. Trimming shortened V by 10 bases and J by 7 bases, and 24 bases separated the two germline ends. The sequence came from a male donor with ankylosing spondylitis or in good health (not recorded which). Input material: blood, either unsorted or a sorted T cell fraction (not recorded which). The chain carries TRBV28 and TRBJ2-3, with D possibly called TRBD1 or TRBD2 (7 bases each). This CDR3 is CANTPFAGGVHTQYF. The CDR3 DNA sequence: TGTGCCAACACTCCTTTTGCAGGGGGGGTTCATACGCAGTATTTT.